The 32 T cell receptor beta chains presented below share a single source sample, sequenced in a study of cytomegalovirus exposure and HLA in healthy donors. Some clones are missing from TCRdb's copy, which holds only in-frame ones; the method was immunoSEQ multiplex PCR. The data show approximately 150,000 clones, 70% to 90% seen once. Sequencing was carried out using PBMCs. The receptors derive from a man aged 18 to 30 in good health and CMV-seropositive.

The CDR3 sequence is CASSWQGMNTEAFF. The CDR3 bases are TGTGCCAGCAGTTGGCAGGGTATGAACACTGAAGCTTTCTTT. The gene calls are TRBV6-5 and TRBJ1-1; D is perhaps TRBD1 (5 bases). This CDR3 has 14 residues. Germline lookup yields CDR1 MNHEY and CDR2 SVGAGI. Trimming stripped 4 bases from V and 0 bases from J, with 9 bases between.

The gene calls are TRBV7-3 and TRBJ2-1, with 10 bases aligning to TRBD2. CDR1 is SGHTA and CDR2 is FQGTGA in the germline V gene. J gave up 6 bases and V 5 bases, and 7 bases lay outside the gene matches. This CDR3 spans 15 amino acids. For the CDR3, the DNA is TGTGCCAGCAGCAAGCGTAGCGGGAGGTTCAATGAGCAGTTCTTC. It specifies CASSKRSGRFNEQFF.

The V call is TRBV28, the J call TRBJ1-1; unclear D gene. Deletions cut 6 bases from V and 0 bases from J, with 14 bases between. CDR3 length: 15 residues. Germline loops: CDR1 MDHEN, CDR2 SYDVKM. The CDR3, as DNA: TGTGCCAGCAGGCCTGCGGGGTTGATGAACACTGAAGCTTTCTTT. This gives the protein CASRPAGLMNTEAFF.

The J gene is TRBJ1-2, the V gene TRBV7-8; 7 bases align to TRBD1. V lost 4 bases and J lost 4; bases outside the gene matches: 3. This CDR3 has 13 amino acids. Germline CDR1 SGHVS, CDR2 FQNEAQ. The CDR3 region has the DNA TGTGCCAGCAGCTCCGGACAGGTCTATGGCTACACCTTC. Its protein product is CASSSGQVYGYTF. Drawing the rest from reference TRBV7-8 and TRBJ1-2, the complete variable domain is GAGVSQSPRYKVAKRGQDVALRCDPISGHVSLFWYQQALGQGPEFLTYFQNEAQLDKSGLPSDRFFAERPEGSVSTLKIQRTQQEDSAVYLCASSSGQVYGYTFGSGTRLTVV.

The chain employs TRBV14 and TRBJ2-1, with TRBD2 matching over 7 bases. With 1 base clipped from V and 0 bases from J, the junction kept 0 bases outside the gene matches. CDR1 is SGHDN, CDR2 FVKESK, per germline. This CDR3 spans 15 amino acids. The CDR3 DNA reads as TGTGCCAGCAGCCAAGGCGGGAGCTCCTACAATGAGCAGTTCTTC. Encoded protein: CASSQGGSSYNEQFF. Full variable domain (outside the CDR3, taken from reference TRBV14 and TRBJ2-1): EAGVTQFPSHSVIEKGQTVTLRCDPISGHDNLYWYRRVMGKEIKFLLHFVKESKQDESGMPNNRFLAERTGGTYSTLKVQPAELEDSGVYFCASSQGGSSYNEQFFGPGTRLTVL.

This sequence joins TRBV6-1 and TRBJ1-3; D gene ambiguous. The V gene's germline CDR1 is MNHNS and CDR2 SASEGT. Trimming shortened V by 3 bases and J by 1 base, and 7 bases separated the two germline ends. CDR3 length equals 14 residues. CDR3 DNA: TGTGCCAGCAGTGAGCAGACTTCTGGAAACACCATATATTTT. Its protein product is CASSEQTSGNTIYF.

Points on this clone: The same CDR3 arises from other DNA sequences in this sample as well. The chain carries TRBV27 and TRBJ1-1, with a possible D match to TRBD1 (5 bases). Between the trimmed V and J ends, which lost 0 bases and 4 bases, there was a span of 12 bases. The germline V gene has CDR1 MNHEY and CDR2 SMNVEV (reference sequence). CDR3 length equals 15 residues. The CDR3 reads CASSLSGGGGTEAFF. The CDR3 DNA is TGTGCCAGCAGTTTATCGGGGGGAGGAGGCACTGAAGCTTTCTTT.

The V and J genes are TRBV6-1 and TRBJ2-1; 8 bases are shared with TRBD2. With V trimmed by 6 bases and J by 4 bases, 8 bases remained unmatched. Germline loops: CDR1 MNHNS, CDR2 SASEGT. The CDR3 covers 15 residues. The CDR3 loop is CASSELADLYNEQFF. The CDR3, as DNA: TGTGCCAGCAGCGAACTAGCGGACCTTTACAATGAGCAGTTCTTC.

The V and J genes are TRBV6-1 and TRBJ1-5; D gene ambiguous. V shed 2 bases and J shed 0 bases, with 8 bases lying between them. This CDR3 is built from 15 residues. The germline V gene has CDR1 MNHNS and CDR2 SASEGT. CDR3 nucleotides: TGTGCCAGCAGTGAACAGAATTATAGCAATCAGCCCCAGCATTTT. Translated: CASSEQNYSNQPQHF.

The CDR3 nucleotides are TGTGCCAGCAGCCCTACGGGATGGCAGCCCCAGCATTTT. It is translated as CASSPTGWQPQHF. The V gene is TRBV9, the J gene TRBJ1-5; no firm D call. Germline CDR1 SGDLS, CDR2 YYNGEE. The CDR3 is made up of 13 amino acids. Trimming took off 4 bases at V and 7 bases at J, with 12 bases between the two ends.

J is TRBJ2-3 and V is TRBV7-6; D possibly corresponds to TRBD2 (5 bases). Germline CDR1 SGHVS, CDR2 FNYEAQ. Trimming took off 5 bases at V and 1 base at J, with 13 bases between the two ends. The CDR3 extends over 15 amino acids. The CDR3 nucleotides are TGTGCCAGCAGCCGGACTGATCTAGGCACAGATACGCAGTATTTT. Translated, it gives CASSRTDLGTDTQYF.

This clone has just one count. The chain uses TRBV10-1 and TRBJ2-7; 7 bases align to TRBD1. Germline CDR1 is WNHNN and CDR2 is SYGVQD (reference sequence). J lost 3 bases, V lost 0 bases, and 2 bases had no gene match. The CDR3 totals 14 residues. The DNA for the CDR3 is TGCGCCAGCAGTGAGTCCGACAGGGTCTACGAGCAGTACTTC. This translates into CASSESDRVYEQYF.

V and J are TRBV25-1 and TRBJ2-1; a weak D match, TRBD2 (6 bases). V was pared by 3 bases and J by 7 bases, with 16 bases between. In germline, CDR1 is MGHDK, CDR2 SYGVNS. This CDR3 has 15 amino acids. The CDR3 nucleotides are TGTGCCAGCAGTGATCCTTCGACTAGTCTGAATGAGCAGTTCTTC. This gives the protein CASSDPSTSLNEQFF.

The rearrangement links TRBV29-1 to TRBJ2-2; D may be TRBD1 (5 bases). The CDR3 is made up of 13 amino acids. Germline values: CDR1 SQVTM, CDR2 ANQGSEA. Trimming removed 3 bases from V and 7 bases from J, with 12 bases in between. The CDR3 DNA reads TGCAGCGTTGACAGGGAATGGGGCGGGGAGCTGTTTTTT. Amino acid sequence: CSVDREWGGELFF.

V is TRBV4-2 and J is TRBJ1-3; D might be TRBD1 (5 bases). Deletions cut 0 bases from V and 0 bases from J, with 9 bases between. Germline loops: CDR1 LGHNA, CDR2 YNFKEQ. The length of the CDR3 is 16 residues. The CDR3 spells CASSQDWRGSGNTIYF. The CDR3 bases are TGTGCCAGCAGCCAAGATTGGAGGGGCTCTGGAAACACCATATATTTT.

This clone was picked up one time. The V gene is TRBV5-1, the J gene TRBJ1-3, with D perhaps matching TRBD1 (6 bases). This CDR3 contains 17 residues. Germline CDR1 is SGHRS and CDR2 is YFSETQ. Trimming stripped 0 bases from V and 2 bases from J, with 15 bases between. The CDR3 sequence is CASSLEQGRRPGNTIYF. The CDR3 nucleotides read TGCGCCAGCAGCTTGGAACAGGGCAGGAGACCTGGAAACACCATATATTTT.

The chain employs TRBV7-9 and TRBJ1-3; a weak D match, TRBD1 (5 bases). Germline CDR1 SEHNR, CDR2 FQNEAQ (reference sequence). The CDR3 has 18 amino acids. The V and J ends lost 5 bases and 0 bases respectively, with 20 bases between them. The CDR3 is CASSPYDSPGGSGNTIYF. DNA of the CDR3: TGTGCCAGCAGCCCATACGACTCACCGGGGGGCTCTGGAAACACCATATATTTT.

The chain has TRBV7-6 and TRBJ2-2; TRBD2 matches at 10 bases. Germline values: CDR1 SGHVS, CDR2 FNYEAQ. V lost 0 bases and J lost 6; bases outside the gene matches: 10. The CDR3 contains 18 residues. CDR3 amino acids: CASSLAWSGRAPSGELFF. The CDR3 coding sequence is TGTGCCAGCAGCTTAGCTTGGAGCGGGAGGGCCCCATCCGGGGAGCTGTTTTTT. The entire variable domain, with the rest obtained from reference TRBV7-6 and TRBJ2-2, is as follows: GAGVSQSPRYKVTKRGQDVALRCDPISGHVSLYWYRQALGQGPEFLTYFNYEAQQDKSGLPNDRFSAERPEGSISTLTIQRTEQRDSAMYRCASSLAWSGRAPSGELFFGEGSRLTVL.

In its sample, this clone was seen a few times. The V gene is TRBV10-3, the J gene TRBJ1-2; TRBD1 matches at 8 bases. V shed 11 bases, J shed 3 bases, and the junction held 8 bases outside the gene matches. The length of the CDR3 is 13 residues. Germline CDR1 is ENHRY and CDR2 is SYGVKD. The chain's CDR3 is CAVQTGQDYGYTF. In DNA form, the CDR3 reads TGTGCCGTCCAAACGGGACAGGACTATGGCTACACCTTC.

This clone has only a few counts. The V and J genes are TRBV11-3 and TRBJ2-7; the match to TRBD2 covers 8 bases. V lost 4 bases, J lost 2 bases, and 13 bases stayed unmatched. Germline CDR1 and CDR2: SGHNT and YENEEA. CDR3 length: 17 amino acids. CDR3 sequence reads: CASSWSLTSGRTYEQYF. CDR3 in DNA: TGTGCCAGCAGCTGGTCCCTCACTAGCGGTCGGACCTACGAGCAGTACTTC.

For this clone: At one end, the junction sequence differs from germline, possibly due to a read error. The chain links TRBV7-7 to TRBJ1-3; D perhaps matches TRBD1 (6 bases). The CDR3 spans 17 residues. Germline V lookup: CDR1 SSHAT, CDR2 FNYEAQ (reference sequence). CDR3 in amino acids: CASSLVGAHGLVNTIYF. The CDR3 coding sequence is TGTGCTAGCAGCTTAGTGGGGGCACACGGGTTAGTTAACACCATATATTTT.

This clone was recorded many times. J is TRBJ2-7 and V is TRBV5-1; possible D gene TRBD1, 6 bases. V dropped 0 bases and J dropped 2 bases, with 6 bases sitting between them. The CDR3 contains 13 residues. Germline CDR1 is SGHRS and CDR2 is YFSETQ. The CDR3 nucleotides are TGCGCCAGCAGCTTGGAGGGGGCCTACGAGCAGTACTTC. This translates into CASSLEGAYEQYF.

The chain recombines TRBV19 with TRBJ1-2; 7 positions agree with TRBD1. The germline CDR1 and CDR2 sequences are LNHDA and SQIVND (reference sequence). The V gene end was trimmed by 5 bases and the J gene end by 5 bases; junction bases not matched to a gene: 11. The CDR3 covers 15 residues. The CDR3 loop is CASSADRTADYGYTF. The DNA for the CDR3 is TGTGCCAGTAGTGCGGACAGGACCGCCGATTATGGCTACACCTTC.

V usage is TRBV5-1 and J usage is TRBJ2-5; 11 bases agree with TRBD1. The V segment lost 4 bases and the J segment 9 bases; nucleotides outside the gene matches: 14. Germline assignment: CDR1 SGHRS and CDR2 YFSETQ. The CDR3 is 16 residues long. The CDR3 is CASSPAGTGGQGAQYF. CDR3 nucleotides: TGCGCCAGCAGCCCCGCGGGGACAGGGGGGCAAGGGGCCCAGTACTTC.

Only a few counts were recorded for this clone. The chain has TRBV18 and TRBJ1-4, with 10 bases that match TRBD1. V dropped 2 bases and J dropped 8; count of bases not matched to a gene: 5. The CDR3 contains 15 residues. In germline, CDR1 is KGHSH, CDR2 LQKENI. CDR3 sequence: CASSPYGTGEEKLFF. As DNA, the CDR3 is TGTGCCAGCTCACCATATGGGACAGGGGAGGAAAAACTGTTTTTT.

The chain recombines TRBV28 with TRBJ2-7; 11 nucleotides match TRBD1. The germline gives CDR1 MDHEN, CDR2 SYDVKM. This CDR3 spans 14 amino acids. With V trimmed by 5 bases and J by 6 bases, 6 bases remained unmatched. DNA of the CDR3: TGTGCCAGCAGTCGGCCCGGGACAGGGGGCGAGCAGTACTTC. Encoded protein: CASSRPGTGGEQYF. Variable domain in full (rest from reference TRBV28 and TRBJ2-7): DVKVTQSSRYLVKRTGEKVFLECVQDMDHENMFWYRQDPGLGLRLIYFSYDVKMKEKGDIPEGYSVSREKKERFSLILESASTNQTSMYLCASSRPGTGGEQYFGPGTRLTVT.

The CDR3 sequence: CASRPLAGGPEETQYF. The CDR3 DNA is TGTGCCAGCAGACCACTAGCGGGGGGGCCCGAAGAGACCCAGTACTTC. The V call is TRBV11-2, the J call TRBJ2-5; 13 bases map to TRBD2. The germline gives CDR1 SGHAT, CDR2 FQNNGV. V trimming: 6 bases; J trimming: 3 bases; junction bases outside the gene matches: 7. This CDR3 has 16 residues.

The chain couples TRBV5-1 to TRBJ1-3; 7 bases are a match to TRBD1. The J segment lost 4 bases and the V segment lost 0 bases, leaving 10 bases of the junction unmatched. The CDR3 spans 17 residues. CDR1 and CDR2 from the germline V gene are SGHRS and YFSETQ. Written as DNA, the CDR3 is TGCGCCAGCAGCTTGGTCGGACAGGCTATAACAGGAAACACCATATATTTT. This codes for CASSLVGQAITGNTIYF.

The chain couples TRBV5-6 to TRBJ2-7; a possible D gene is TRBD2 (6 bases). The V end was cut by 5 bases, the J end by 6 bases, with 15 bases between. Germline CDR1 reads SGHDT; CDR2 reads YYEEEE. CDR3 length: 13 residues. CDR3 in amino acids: CASSRRGTSEQYF. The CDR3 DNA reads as TGTGCCAGCAGTAGGAGGGGAACGTCCGAGCAGTACTTC. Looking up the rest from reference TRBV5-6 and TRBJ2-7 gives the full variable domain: DAGVTQSPTHLIKTRGQQVTLRCSPKSGHDTVSWYQQALGQGPQFIFQYYEEEERQRGNFPDRFSGHQFPNYSSELNVNALLLGDSALYLCASSRRGTSEQYFGPGTRLTVT.

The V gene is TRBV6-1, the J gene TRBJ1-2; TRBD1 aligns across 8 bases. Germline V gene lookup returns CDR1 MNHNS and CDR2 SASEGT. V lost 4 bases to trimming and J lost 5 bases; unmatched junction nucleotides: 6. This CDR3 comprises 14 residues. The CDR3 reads CASSGDRGGYGYTF. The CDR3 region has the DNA TGTGCCAGCAGTGGTGACAGGGGTGGATATGGCTACACCTTC.

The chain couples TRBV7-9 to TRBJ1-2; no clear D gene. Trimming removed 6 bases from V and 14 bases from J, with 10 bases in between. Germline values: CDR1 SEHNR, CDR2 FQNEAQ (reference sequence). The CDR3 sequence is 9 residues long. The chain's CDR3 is CASREDGTF. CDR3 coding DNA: TGTGCCAGCAGGGAGGACGGAACCTTC.

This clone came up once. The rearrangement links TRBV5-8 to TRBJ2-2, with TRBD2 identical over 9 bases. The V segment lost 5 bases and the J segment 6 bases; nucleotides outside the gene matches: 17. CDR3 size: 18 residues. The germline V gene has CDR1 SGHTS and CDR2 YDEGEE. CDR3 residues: CASRVRFVRTSDAGELFF. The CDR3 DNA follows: TGTGCCAGCAGAGTGAGGTTCGTCCGGACTAGCGATGCCGGGGAGCTGTTTTTT.